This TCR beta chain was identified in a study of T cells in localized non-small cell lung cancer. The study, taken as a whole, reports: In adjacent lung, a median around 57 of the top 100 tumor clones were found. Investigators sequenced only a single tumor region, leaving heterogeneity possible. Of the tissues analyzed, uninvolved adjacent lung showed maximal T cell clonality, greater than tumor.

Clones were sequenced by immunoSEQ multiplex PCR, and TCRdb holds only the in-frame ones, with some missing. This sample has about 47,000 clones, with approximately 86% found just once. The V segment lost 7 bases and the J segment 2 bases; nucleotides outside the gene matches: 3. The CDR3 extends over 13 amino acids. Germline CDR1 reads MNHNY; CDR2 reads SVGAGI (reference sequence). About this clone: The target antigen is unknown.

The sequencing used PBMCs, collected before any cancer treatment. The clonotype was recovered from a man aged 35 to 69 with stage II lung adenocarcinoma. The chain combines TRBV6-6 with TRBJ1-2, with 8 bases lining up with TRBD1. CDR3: CASTDRGNYGYTF. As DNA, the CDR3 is TGTGCCAGCACTGACAGGGGAAACTATGGCTACACCTTC.